This T cell receptor beta chain was sequenced for a study of CD8 T cells in ankylosing spondylitis. Libraries for TCR beta were made by quantitative 5'-RACE with molecular barcodes. Each CDR3 protein gets one entry after TCRdb re-called the 5' RACE reads with MiXCR. Of a few hundred thousand distinct CDR3 sequences listed, 15% to 20% are singletons. Broader study findings: Previous work reported some of these motif variants in the synovial fluid and blood of reactive arthritis.

This clonotype was seen only a few times. Its antigen is not known. Trimming cost V 0 bases and J 0 bases, with 9 bases left between them. Germline-derived CDR1 and CDR2 are LGHNA and YNFKEQ. This CDR3 is 16 amino acids long. The sample was blood, either unsorted or a sorted T cell fraction (not recorded which). The source of this sequence is a male donor with ankylosing spondylitis or in good health (not recorded which). The rearrangement links TRBV4-2 to TRBJ1-3; D gene uncertain. The CDR3 DNA sequence: TGTGCCAGCAGCCAAGATGGCAGGAGCTCTGGAAACACCATATATTTT. It yields the protein CASSQDGRSSGNTIYF.